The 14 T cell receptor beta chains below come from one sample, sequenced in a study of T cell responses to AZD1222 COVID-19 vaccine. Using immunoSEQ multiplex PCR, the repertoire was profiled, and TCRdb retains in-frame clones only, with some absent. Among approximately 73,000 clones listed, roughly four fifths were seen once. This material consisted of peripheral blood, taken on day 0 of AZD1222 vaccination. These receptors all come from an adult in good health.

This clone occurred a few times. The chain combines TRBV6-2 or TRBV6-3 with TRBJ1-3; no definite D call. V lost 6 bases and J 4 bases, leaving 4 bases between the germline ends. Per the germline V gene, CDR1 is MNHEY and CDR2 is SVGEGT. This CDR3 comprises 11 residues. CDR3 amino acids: CASSRGNTIYF. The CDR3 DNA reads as TGTGCCAGCAGCAGAGGAAACACCATATATTTT.

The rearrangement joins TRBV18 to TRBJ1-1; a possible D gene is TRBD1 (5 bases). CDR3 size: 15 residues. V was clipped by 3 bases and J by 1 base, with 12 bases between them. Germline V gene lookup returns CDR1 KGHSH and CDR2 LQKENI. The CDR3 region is CASSPVGGGNTEAFF. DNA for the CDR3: TGTGCCAGCTCACCTGTCGGCGGGGGGAACACTGAAGCTTTCTTT.

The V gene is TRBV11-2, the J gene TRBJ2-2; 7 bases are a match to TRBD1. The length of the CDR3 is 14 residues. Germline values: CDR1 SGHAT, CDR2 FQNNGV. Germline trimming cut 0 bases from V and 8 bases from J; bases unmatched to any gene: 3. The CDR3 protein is CASSLDRQGGELFF. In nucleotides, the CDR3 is TGTGCCAGCAGCTTAGATCGACAGGGAGGGGAGCTGTTTTTT.

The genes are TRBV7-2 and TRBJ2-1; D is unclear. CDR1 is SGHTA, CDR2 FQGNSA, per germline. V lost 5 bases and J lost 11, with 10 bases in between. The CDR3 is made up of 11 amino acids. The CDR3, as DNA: TGTGCCAGCAGCGACGCAATGAAGCAGTTCTTC. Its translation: CASSDAMKQFF. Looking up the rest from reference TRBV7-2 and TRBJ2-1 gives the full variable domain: GAGVSQSPSNKVTEKGKDVELRCDPISGHTALYWYRQSLGQGLEFLIYFQGNSAPDKSGLPSDRFSAERTGGSVSTLTIQRTQQEDSAVYLCASSDAMKQFFGPGTRLTVL.

The CDR3 is CASSEGQQGRQPQHF. The CDR3 bases are TGTGCCAGCAGTGAAGGGCAACAGGGGAGACAGCCCCAGCATTTT. The chain links TRBV6-1 to TRBJ1-5; 7 bases align to TRBD1. Germline CDR1 reads MNHNS; CDR2 reads SASEGT. The length of the CDR3 is 15 residues. Trimming cost V 1 base and J 7 bases; bases outside gene matches: 7.

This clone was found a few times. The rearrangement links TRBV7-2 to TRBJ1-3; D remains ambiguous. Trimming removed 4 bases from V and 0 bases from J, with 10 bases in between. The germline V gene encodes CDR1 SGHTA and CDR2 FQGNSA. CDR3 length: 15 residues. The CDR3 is CASSSGLPSGNTIYF. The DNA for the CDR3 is TGTGCCAGCAGCTCCGGGCTCCCCTCTGGAAACACCATATATTTT.

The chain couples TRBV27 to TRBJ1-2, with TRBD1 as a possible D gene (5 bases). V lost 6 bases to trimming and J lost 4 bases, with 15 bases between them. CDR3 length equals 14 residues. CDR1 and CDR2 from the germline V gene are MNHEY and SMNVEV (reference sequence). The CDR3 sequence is CASSTRGAIYGYTF. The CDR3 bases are TGTGCCAGCAGCACCCGAGGGGCGATCTATGGCTACACCTTC.

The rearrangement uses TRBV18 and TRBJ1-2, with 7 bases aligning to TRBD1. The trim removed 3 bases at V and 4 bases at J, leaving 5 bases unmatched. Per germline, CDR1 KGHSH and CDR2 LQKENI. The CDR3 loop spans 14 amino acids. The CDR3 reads CASSPSQGSYGYTF. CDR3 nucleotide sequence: TGTGCCAGCTCACCTTCACAGGGGAGCTATGGCTACACCTTC.

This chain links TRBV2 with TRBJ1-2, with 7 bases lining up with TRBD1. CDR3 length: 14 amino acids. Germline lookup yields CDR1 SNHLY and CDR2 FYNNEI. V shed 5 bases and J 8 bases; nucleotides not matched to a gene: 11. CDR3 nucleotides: TGTGCCAGCAGTCCCGGACAGGTCCGCGGCGGCTACACCTTC. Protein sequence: CASSPGQVRGGYTF.

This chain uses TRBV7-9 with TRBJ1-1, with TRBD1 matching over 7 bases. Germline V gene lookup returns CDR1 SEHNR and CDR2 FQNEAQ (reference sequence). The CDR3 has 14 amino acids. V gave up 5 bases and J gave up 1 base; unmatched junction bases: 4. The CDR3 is CASSHRQGNTEAFF. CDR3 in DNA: TGTGCCAGCAGCCACCGACAGGGGAACACTGAAGCTTTCTTT.

CDR3 residues: CASSLAQGYTEAFF. CDR3 nucleotides: TGTGCCAGCAGCTTAGCGCAGGGGTACACTGAAGCTTTCTTT. The J gene is TRBJ1-1, the V gene TRBV11-1; possible D gene TRBD1, 6 bases. Trimming left V 0 bases short and J 3 bases short, with 8 bases between. Germline V gene lookup returns CDR1 SGHAT and CDR2 FQDESV (reference sequence). CDR3 length: 14 amino acids.

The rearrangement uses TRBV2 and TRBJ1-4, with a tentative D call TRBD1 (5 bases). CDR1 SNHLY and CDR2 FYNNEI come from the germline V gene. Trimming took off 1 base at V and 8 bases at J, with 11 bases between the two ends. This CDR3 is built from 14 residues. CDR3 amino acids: CASSEGQLEEKLFF. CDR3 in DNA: TGTGCCAGCAGTGAAGGACAGTTAGAGGAAAAACTGTTTTTT.

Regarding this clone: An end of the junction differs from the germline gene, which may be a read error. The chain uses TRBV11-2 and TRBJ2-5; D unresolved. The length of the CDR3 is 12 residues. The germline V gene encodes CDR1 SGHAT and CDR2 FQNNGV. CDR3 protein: CASSLEERSHYF. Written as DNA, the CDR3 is TGTGCCAGCAGCTTAGAAGAACGCTCCCATTACTTC.

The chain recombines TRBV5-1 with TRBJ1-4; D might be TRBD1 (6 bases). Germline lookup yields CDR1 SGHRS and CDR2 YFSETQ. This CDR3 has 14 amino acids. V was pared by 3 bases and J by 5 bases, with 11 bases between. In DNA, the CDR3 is TGCGCCAGCAGCTCGGACAGTCGAAATGAAAAACTGTTTTTT. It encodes CASSSDSRNEKLFF.